The sequence of this TCR beta chain was determined in a study of T cells in Graves' hyperthyroidism and ophthalmopathy. From RNA transcripts, TCR beta CDR3 regions were amplified. TCR CDR3 regions were first amplified by RT-PCR with HTBI primers. TCRdb re-called the multiplex PCR reads with MiXCR, one entry per CDR3 protein. The sample yields roughly 500,000 distinct CDR3 sequences, over 35% seen once. What was sequenced was peripheral blood or thyroid tissue (not recorded which). The sequence was collected from an adult woman with Graves' disease, either hyperthyroidism or ophthalmopathy (not recorded which).

The DNA for the CDR3 is TGTGCCAGCAGTGAGTGGGACAGATTCTATGGCTACACCTTC. As protein: CASSEWDRFYGYTF. The rearrangement uses TRBV2 and TRBJ1-2; 7 bases are shared with TRBD1. This CDR3 region has 14 residues. J lost 4 bases, V lost 3 bases, and 5 bases had no gene match. CDR1 is SNHLY and CDR2 is FYNNEI in the germline V gene.